Detailed here is one TCR beta chain. Primers: 60 Vbeta forward and 13 Jbeta reverse. Libraries were prepared by immunoSEQ multiplex PCR; TCRdb keeps only in-frame clonotypes and omits some of them. The sample consists of 90,000 to 130,000 clones, roughly 80% of them appearing once. The data are from a study of cytomegalovirus exposure and HLA in healthy donors. About the study: Clustering assigned roughly 81% of the approximately 390 genotyped donors to the Caucasian-associated ancestry cluster.

Germline CDR1 is SGDLS and CDR2 is YYNGEE. V lost 0 bases and J 2 bases, leaving 18 bases between the germline ends. The CDR3 totals 18 residues. The sequence was obtained from a young man in good health and CMV-seropositive. The specimen was PBMCs. This chain joins TRBV9 and TRBJ1-3; no definite D call. The CDR3 here is CASSVGGSFSNAGNTIYF. In nucleotides, the CDR3 is TGTGCCAGCAGCGTAGGAGGGAGTTTTTCGAACGCTGGAAACACCATATATTTT.